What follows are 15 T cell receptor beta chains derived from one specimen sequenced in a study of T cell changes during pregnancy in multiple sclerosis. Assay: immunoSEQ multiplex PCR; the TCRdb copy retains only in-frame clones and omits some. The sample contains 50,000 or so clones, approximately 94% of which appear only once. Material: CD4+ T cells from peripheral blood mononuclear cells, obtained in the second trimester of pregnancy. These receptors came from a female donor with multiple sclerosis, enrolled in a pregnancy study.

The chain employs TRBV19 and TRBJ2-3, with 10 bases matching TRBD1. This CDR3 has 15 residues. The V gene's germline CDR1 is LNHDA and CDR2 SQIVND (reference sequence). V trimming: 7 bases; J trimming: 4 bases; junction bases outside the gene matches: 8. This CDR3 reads CASTLGQGSADTQYF. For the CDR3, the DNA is TGTGCCAGTACCTTGGGACAGGGGTCGGCAGATACGCAGTATTTT.

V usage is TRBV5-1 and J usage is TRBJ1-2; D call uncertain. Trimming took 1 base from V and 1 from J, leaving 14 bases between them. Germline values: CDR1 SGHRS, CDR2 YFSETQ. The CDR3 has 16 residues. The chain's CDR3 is CASSLNRPTDNYGYTF. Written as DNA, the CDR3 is TGCGCCAGCAGCTTGAATCGTCCCACAGATAACTATGGCTACACCTTC.

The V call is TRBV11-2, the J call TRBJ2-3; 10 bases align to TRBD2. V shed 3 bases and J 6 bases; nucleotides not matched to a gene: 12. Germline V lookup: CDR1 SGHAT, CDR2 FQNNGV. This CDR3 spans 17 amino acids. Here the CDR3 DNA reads TGTGCCAGCAGCTTCAGCCCCAGCGGGGGGGCCTCGGATACGCAGTATTTT. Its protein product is CASSFSPSGGASDTQYF.

CDR3 loop: CASSLALAGDTQYF. The DNA for the CDR3 is TGTGCCAGCAGCCTGGCACTAGCGGGGGATACGCAGTATTTT. The J gene is TRBJ2-3, the V gene TRBV7-2, with 10 bases identical to TRBD2. Looked up from germline, CDR1 is SGHTA and CDR2 is FQGNSA. This CDR3 contains 14 residues. J was trimmed by 6 bases and V by 5 bases; bases with no gene match: 5.

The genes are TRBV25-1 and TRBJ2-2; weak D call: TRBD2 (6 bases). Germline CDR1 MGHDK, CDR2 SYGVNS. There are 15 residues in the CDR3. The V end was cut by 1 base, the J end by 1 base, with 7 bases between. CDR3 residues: CASSEWRENTGELFF. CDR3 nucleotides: TGTGCCAGCAGTGAATGGCGGGAGAACACCGGGGAGCTGTTTTTT.

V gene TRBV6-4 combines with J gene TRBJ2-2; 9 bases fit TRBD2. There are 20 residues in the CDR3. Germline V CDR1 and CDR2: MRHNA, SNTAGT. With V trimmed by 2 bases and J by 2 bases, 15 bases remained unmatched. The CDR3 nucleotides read TGTGCCAGCAGTGACCCCCCCAGGGGCGGGGGGGTAGCAAACACCGGGGAGCTGTTTTTT. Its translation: CASSDPPRGGGVANTGELFF.

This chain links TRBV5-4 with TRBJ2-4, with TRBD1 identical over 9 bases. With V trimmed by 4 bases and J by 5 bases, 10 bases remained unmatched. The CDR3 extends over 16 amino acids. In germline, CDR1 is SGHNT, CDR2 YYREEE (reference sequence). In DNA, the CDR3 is TGTGCCAGCAGCCGCAGTTCGGGACAGGGAGAAAACATTCAGTACTTC. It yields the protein CASSRSSGQGENIQYF.

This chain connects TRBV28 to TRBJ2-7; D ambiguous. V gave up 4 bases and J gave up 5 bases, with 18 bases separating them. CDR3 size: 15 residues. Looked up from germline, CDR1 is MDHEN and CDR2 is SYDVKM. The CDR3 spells CASSSPGSSFNEQYF. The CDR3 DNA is TGTGCCAGCAGTTCCCCTGGCTCCTCCTTCAACGAGCAGTACTTC. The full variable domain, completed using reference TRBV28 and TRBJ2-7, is DVKVTQSSRYLVKRTGEKVFLECVQDMDHENMFWYRQDPGLGLRLIYFSYDVKMKEKGDIPEGYSVSREKKERFSLILESASTNQTSMYLCASSSPGSSFNEQYFGPGTRLTVT.

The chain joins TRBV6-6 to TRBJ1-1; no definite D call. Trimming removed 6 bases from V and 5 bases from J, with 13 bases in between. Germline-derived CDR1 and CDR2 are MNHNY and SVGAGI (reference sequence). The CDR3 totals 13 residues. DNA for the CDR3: TGTGCCAGCAGCGAACGGGTTGAAACTGAAGCTTTCTTT. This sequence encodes CASSERVETEAFF.

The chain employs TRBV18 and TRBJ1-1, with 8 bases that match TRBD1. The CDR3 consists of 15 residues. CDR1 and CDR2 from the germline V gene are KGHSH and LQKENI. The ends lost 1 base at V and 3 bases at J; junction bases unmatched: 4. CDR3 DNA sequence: TGTGCCAGCTCACCACTTACAGGGGGGGACACTGAAGCTTTCTTT. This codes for CASSPLTGGDTEAFF.

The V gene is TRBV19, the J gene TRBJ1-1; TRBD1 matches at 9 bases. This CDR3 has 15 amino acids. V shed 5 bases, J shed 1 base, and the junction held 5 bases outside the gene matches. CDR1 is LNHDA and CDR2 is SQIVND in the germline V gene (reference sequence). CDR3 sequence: CASSADRGGNTEAFF. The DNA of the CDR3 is TGTGCCAGTAGTGCGGACAGGGGAGGGAACACTGAAGCTTTCTTT.

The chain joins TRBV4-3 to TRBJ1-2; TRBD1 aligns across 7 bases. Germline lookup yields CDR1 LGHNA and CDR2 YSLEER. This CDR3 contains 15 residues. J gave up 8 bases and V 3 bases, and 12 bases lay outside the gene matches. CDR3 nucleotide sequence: TGCGCCAGCAGCCAGATTCCGCTAACAGGGGAGGGCTACACCTTC. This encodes CASSQIPLTGEGYTF.

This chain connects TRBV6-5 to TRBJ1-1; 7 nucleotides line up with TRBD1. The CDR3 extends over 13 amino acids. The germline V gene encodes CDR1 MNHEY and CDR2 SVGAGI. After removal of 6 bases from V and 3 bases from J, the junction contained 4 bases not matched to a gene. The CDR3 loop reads CASSYGQDTEAFF. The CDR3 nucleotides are TGTGCCAGCAGCTATGGACAGGACACTGAAGCTTTCTTT.

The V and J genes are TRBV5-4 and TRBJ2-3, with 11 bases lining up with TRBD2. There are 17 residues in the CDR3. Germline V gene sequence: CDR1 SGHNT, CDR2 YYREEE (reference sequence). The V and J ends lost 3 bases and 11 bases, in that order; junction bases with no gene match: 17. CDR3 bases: TGTGCCAGCAGCTCAGGTCTAGCGGGGGGCCGTGTAGGCCTGCAGTATTTT. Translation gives CASSSGLAGGRVGLQYF.

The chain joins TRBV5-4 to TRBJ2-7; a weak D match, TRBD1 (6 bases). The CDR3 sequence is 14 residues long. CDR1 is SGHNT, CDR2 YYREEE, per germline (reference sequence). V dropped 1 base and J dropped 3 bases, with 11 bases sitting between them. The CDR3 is CASSLQGNFYEQYF. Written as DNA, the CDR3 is TGTGCCAGCAGCTTGCAGGGGAACTTCTACGAGCAGTACTTC.